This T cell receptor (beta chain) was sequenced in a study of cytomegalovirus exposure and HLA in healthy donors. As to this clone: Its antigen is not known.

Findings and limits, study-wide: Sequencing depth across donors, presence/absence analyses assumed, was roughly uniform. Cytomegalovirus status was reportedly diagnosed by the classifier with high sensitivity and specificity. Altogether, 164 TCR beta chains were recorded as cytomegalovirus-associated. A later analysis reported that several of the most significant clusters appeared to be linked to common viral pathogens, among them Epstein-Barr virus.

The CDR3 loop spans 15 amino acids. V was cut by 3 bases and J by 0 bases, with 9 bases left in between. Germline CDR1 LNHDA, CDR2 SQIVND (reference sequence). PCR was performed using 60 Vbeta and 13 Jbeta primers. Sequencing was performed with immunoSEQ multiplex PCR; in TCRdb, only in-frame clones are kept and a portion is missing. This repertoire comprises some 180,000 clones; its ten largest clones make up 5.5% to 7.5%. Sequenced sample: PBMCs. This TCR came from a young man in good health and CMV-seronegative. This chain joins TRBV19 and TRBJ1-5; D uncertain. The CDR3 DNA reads TGTGCCAGTAGTATGGGAGCGTATAGCAATCAGCCCCAGCATTTT. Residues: CASSMGAYSNQPQHF.